This TCR beta chain comes out of a study of OX40 agonist ivuxolimab in advanced cancers. Overall study findings and caveats: Determination of antigen specificity was not performed for the expanded peripheral T cells.

Note on this clone: What it binds is unknown.

The CDR3 length is 13 residues. The germline V gene encodes CDR1 MDHEN and CDR2 SYDVKM. Trimming left V 2 bases short and J 5 bases short, with 9 bases between. Assay: immunoSEQ multiplex PCR; the TCRdb copy retains only in-frame clones and omits some. The table has about 12,000 clones, around 80% seen once; the top ten hold over 12%. This clonotype originated in an adult with an advanced solid tumor such as melanoma, head and neck, liver or kidney cancer. The rearrangement joins TRBV28 to TRBJ2-5; either TRBD1 or TRBD2 may supply D (5 bases each). This material consisted of CD4+ or CD8+ T cells sorted from blood, taken in a trial of the OX40 agonist ivuxolimab. CDR3 sequence reads: CASSLNRRETQYF. The CDR3 DNA reads TGTGCCAGCAGTTTAAACAGGAGGGAGACCCAGTACTTC.